This is a list of T cell receptor beta chains from one sample in a study of cytomegalovirus exposure and HLA in healthy donors. Clones were sequenced by immunoSEQ multiplex PCR, and TCRdb holds only the in-frame ones, with some missing. The table has 150,000 to 180,000 clones, 75% to 90% seen once. Sequenced material: PBMCs. These receptors all come from a man between 18 and 35 years old in good health and CMV-seropositive. The CDR3 runs from the conserved cysteine through the conserved F or W. Each record gives: CDR3 length, J gene, clone size, V gene, D gene, CDR3 protein, CDR3 DNA. D genes are given only for firm matches. A row's size may be missing; if present it is once, few, many or a size class.

CDR3 length: 18
J gene: TRBJ2-2
clone size: NA
V gene: TRBV27
D gene: TRBD1
CDR3 protein: CASSLKPPGQRYTGELFF
CDR3 DNA: TGTGCCAGCAGTTTAAAGCCTCCGGGACAGCGCTATACCGGGGAGCTGTTTTTT

CDR3 length: 17
J gene: TRBJ1-3
clone size: NA
V gene: TRBV5-1
D gene: TRBD1
CDR3 protein: CASSPTGGLYSGNTIYF
CDR3 DNA: TGCGCCAGCAGCCCTACAGGGGGCCTTTACTCTGGAAACACCATATATTTT

CDR3 length: 14
J gene: TRBJ2-1
clone size: NA
V gene: TRBV29-1
D gene: TRBD2
CDR3 protein: CSVVKLAGVNEQFF
CDR3 DNA: TGCAGCGTTGTTAAACTAGCGGGAGTCAATGAGCAGTTCTTC

CDR3 length: 13
J gene: TRBJ1-5
clone size: NA
V gene: TRBV30
D gene: TRBD1
CDR3 protein: CAWRDRGLQPQHF
CDR3 DNA: TGTGCCTGGAGGGACAGGGGCTTACAGCCCCAGCATTTT

CDR3 length: 13
J gene: TRBJ1-2
clone size: NA
V gene: TRBV5-4
D gene: TRBD1
CDR3 protein: CASSGGQVHGYTF
CDR3 DNA: TGTGCCAGCAGCGGGGGACAGGTTCATGGCTACACCTTC

CDR3 length: 13
J gene: TRBJ2-4
clone size: NA
V gene: TRBV21-1
D gene: NA
CDR3 protein: CASSTVRRNREYF
CDR3 DNA: TGTGCCAGCAGCACGGTCCGCCGGAATCGGGAGTACTTC

CDR3 length: 15
J gene: TRBJ1-4
clone size: NA
V gene: TRBV14
D gene: TRBD1
CDR3 protein: CASRPNRGRGEKLFF
CDR3 DNA: TGTGCCAGCAGGCCTAACAGGGGGCGCGGTGAAAAACTGTTTTTT

CDR3 length: 13
J gene: TRBJ2-5
clone size: NA
V gene: TRBV4-3
D gene: NA
CDR3 protein: CASSTGLGETQYF
CDR3 DNA: TGCGCCAGCAGTACAGGGCTCGGGGAGACCCAGTACTTC

CDR3 length: 15
J gene: TRBJ2-7
clone size: NA
V gene: TRBV4-3
D gene: TRBD2
CDR3 protein: CASSQEGTSNYEQYF
CDR3 DNA: TGCGCCAGCAGCCAAGAGGGGACTAGCAACTACGAGCAGTACTTC

CDR3 length: 16
J gene: TRBJ2-7
clone size: NA
V gene: TRBV14
D gene: NA
CDR3 protein: CASSQGYARPDSEQYF
CDR3 DNA: TGTGCCAGCAGCCAAGGTTATGCCCGGCCGGACTCCGAGCAGTACTTC

CDR3 length: 17
J gene: TRBJ2-2
clone size: once
V gene: TRBV18
D gene: TRBD1
CDR3 protein: CASSPRRGRSNTGELFF
CDR3 DNA: TGTGCCAGCTCACCACGCAGGGGGCGATCGAACACCGGGGAGCTGTTTTTT

CDR3 length: 14
J gene: TRBJ2-3
clone size: once
V gene: TRBV30
D gene: NA
CDR3 protein: CAWSVRRGTDTQYF
CDR3 DNA: TGTGCCTGGAGTGTACGAAGGGGGACAGATACGCAGTATTTT

CDR3 length: 15
J gene: TRBJ2-1
clone size: NA
V gene: TRBV11-2
D gene: NA
CDR3 protein: CASSPLSGTYNEQFF
CDR3 DNA: TGTGCCAGCAGCCCACTGTCGGGGACCTACAATGAGCAGTTCTTC

CDR3 length: 14
J gene: TRBJ1-4
clone size: NA
V gene: TRBV2
D gene: NA
CDR3 protein: CASSETRVNEKLFF
CDR3 DNA: TGTGCCAGCAGTGAAACCAGGGTTAATGAAAAACTGTTTTTT

CDR3 length: 15
J gene: TRBJ2-7
clone size: NA
V gene: TRBV7-2
D gene: TRBD1
CDR3 protein: CASSGRDRGPYEQYF
CDR3 DNA: TGTGCCAGCAGCGGCCGGGACAGGGGGCCCTACGAGCAGTACTTC

CDR3 length: 15
J gene: TRBJ1-6
clone size: many
V gene: TRBV6-8
D gene: NA
CDR3 protein: CASSSSQGRDSPLHF
CDR3 DNA: TGTGCCAGCAGTTCCTCACAGGGCCGGGATTCACCCCTCCACTTT

CDR3 length: 15
J gene: TRBJ1-4
clone size: NA
V gene: TRBV4-3
D gene: NA
CDR3 protein: CASSQDWTQGEKLFF
CDR3 DNA: TGCGCCAGCAGCCAAGATTGGACCCAGGGGGAAAAACTGTTTTTT

CDR3 length: 15
J gene: TRBJ1-3
clone size: NA
V gene: TRBV6-5
D gene: TRBD1
CDR3 protein: CASSWGQGGTNTIYF
CDR3 DNA: TGTGCCAGCAGTTGGGGACAGGGAGGGACAAACACCATATATTTT

CDR3 length: 18
J gene: TRBJ2-2
clone size: once
V gene: TRBV9
D gene: TRBD1
CDR3 protein: CASSVPGQGGGDTGELFF
CDR3 DNA: TGTGCCAGCAGCGTTCCCGGACAGGGGGGAGGGGACACCGGGGAGCTGTTTTTT

CDR3 length: 15
J gene: TRBJ1-5
clone size: NA
V gene: TRBV5-5
D gene: TRBD1
CDR3 protein: CASSPGQSSNQPQHF
CDR3 DNA: TGTGCCAGCAGCCCGGGACAGAGTAGCAATCAGCCCCAGCATTTT

CDR3 length: 15
J gene: TRBJ2-7
clone size: NA
V gene: TRBV18
D gene: NA
CDR3 protein: CASSPPGTGSYEQYF
CDR3 DNA: TGTGCCAGCTCACCACCGGGTACAGGATCCTACGAGCAGTACTTC

CDR3 length: 14
J gene: TRBJ2-7
clone size: NA
V gene: TRBV6-5
D gene: TRBD1
CDR3 protein: CASSLNRGPYEQYF
CDR3 DNA: TGTGCCAGCAGTTTGAACAGGGGTCCCTACGAGCAGTACTTC

CDR3 length: 16
J gene: TRBJ2-6
clone size: once
V gene: TRBV6-5
D gene: NA
CDR3 protein: CASSFTSGDGANVLTF
CDR3 DNA: TGTGCCAGCAGTTTCACCTCGGGGGACGGGGCCAACGTCCTGACTTTC

CDR3 length: 14
J gene: TRBJ2-1
clone size: NA
V gene: TRBV27
D gene: TRBD1
CDR3 protein: CASPPDRVLNEQFF
CDR3 DNA: TGTGCCAGCCCCCCGGACAGGGTTTTAAATGAGCAGTTCTTC

CDR3 length: 12
J gene: TRBJ2-1
clone size: NA
V gene: TRBV6-6
D gene: TRBD1
CDR3 protein: CASTASDRVKFF
CDR3 DNA: TGTGCCAGTACTGCCTCGGACAGGGTTAAGTTCTTC

CDR3 length: 15
J gene: TRBJ2-5
clone size: once
V gene: TRBV9
D gene: TRBD1
CDR3 protein: CASSPQTGGQETQYF
CDR3 DNA: TGTGCCAGCAGCCCCCAGACAGGGGGCCAAGAGACCCAGTACTTC

CDR3 length: 17
J gene: TRBJ2-1
clone size: NA
V gene: TRBV27
D gene: TRBD2
CDR3 protein: CASSLGSSGGHYNEQFF
CDR3 DNA: TGTGCCAGCAGTTTAGGTAGTTCGGGAGGGCACTACAATGAGCAGTTCTTC